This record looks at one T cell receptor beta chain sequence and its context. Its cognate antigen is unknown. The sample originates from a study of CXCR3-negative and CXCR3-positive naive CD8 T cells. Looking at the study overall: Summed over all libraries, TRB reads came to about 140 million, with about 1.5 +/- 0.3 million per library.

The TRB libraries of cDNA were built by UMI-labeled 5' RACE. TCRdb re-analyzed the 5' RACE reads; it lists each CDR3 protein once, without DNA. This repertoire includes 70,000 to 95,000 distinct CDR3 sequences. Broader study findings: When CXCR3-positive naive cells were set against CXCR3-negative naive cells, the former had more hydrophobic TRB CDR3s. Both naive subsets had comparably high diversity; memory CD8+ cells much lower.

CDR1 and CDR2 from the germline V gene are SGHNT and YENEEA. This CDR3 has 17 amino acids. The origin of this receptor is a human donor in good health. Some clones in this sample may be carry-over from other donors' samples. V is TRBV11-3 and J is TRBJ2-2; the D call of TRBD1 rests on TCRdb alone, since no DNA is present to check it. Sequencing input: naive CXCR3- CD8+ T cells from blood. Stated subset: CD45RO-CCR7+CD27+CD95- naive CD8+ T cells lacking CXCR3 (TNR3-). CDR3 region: CASSLDFDGQNTGELFF.